The 24 T cell receptor beta chains listed next were all sequenced from one sample in a study of blood T cell repertoires in COVID-19. Generated by immunoSEQ multiplex PCR, the TCRdb table keeps only in-frame clones and is missing some. The table shows roughly 180,000 clones, with about 85% occurring only once. The sequenced sample was peripheral blood. The origin of the receptors is a man at least 80 years old with COVID-19, enrolled during active disease.

The chain carries TRBV11-2 and TRBJ2-1, with 10 bases that match TRBD1. The germline V gene encodes CDR1 SGHAT and CDR2 FQNNGV. Losses at the gene ends were 3 bases for V and 6 bases for J; bases not matched to a gene: 5. This CDR3 has 15 residues. The CDR3 DNA reads as TGTGCCAGCAGCTTCGGGACAGGGGTAGGCAATGAGCAGTTCTTC. This translates into CASSFGTGVGNEQFF.

The chain uses TRBV9 and TRBJ1-4; D might be TRBD1 (5 bases). There are 15 residues in the CDR3. The V end lost 0 bases, the J end lost 10 bases, and 16 bases lay between the germline ends. Germline CDR1 SGDLS, CDR2 YYNGEE. The CDR3 is CASSVETEGGGKLFF. DNA of the CDR3: TGTGCCAGCAGCGTAGAAACGGAGGGCGGGGGAAAACTGTTTTTT.

The chain is built from TRBV6-4 and TRBJ1-1; D not resolved. V lost 4 bases to trimming and J lost 0 bases, with 9 bases between them. The CDR3 is 14 residues long. The germline gives CDR1 MRHNA, CDR2 SNTAGT. CDR3 in DNA: TGTGCCAGCAGTGTAACAGCCATGAACACTGAAGCTTTCTTT. Protein sequence: CASSVTAMNTEAFF.

A few counts support this clone. The chain joins TRBV18 to TRBJ1-3; 11 bases fit TRBD1. With 6 bases clipped from V and 4 bases from J, the junction kept 5 bases outside the gene matches. Per germline, CDR1 KGHSH and CDR2 LQKENI. The CDR3 consists of 15 residues. As DNA, the CDR3 is TGTGCCAGCTCGCCGGGGACAGGGGGAGGAAACACCATATATTTT. It translates to CASSPGTGGGNTIYF.

This clone was seen just once. The chain uses TRBV4-1 and TRBJ1-6; D remains unclear. Between the trimmed V and J ends, which lost 4 bases and 7 bases, there was a span of 11 bases. This CDR3 is built from 14 residues. Germline lookup yields CDR1 MGHRA and CDR2 YSYEKL. The CDR3 DNA reads TGCGCCAGCAGCCCATACCCGGTGAATTCACCCCTCCACTTT. Its protein is CASSPYPVNSPLHF.

Only one count was recorded for this clone. CDR3 residues: CASSIPRTGGNEKLFF. The CDR3, as DNA: TGTGCCAGTAGTATACCCCGGACAGGGGGTAATGAAAAACTGTTTTTT. The chain has TRBV19 and TRBJ1-4; 10 positions match TRBD1. The CDR3 sequence is 16 residues long. With 2 bases clipped from V and 4 bases from J, the junction kept 4 bases outside the gene matches. Germline CDR1 reads LNHDA; CDR2 reads SQIVND (reference sequence).

V and J are TRBV10-2 and TRBJ1-6; D unclear. The germline CDR1 and CDR2 sequences are WSHSY and SAAADI. V was shortened by 3 bases and J by 0 bases, with 6 bases between the two germline ends. There are 15 residues in the CDR3. CDR3 loop: CASSDGSSYNSPLHF. In DNA, the CDR3 is TGCGCCAGCAGTGACGGTAGCTCCTATAATTCACCCCTCCACTTT.

This chain uses TRBV5-1 with TRBJ2-3, with 7 bases lining up with TRBD2. V lost 3 bases and J lost 5; bases outside the gene matches: 9. This CDR3 has 15 amino acids. Per germline, CDR1 SGHRS and CDR2 YFSETQ. CDR3 residues: CASSSTSRREDTQYF. CDR3 coding DNA: TGCGCCAGCAGCTCGACTAGCAGGCGAGAAGATACGCAGTATTTT.

This chain connects TRBV19 to TRBJ1-1, with 7 bases lining up with TRBD1. CDR1 is LNHDA and CDR2 is SQIVND in the germline V gene (reference sequence). The V segment lost 3 bases and the J segment 1 base; nucleotides outside the gene matches: 2. The CDR3 loop spans 14 amino acids. CDR3 residues: CASSMGQPNTEAFF. As DNA, the CDR3 is TGTGCCAGTAGTATGGGACAGCCGAACACTGAAGCTTTCTTT. Full variable domain (outside the CDR3, taken from reference TRBV19 and TRBJ1-1): DGGITQSPKYLFRKEGQNVTLSCEQNLNHDAMYWYRQDPGQGLRLIYYSQIVNDFQKGDIAEGYSVSREKKESFPLTVTSAQKNPTAFYLCASSMGQPNTEAFFGQGTRLTVV.

V and J are TRBV9 and TRBJ2-2, with D tentatively TRBD2 (5 bases). Trimming shortened V by 3 bases and J by 1 base, and 7 bases separated the two germline ends. Looked up from germline, CDR1 is SGDLS and CDR2 is YYNGEE. The CDR3 runs to 14 residues. This chain's CDR3 is CASSAGLNTGELFF. In DNA form, the CDR3 reads TGTGCCAGCAGCGCCGGACTGAACACCGGGGAGCTGTTTTTT.

The gene calls are TRBV4-2 and TRBJ2-3; D is possibly TRBD1 (5 bases). CDR1 LGHNA and CDR2 YNFKEQ come from the germline V gene. This CDR3 contains 16 residues. Trimming cost V 1 base and J 0 bases, with 11 bases left between them. The CDR3 DNA reads TGTGCCAGCAGCCAAGGGATGGGGCCAAGCACAGATACGCAGTATTTT. Translation gives CASSQGMGPSTDTQYF.

This chain links TRBV19 with TRBJ2-5, with D tentatively TRBD1 (6 bases). The CDR3 is 15 amino acids. Germline V lookup: CDR1 LNHDA, CDR2 SQIVND (reference sequence). Trimming stripped 6 bases from V and 0 bases from J, with 14 bases between. As DNA, the CDR3 is TGTGCCAGTAGCCTTTCACAGGGATACCAAGAGACCCAGTACTTC. This sequence encodes CASSLSQGYQETQYF. The complete variable domain, with remaining parts taken from reference TRBV19 and TRBJ2-5, reads DGGITQSPKYLFRKEGQNVTLSCEQNLNHDAMYWYRQDPGQGLRLIYYSQIVNDFQKGDIAEGYSVSREKKESFPLTVTSAQKNPTAFYLCASSLSQGYQETQYFGPGTRLLVL.

This chain connects TRBV6-2 or TRBV6-3 to TRBJ1-6, with D tentatively TRBD1 (5 bases). V was clipped by 7 bases and J by 1 base, with 17 bases between them. The CDR3 runs 17 residues. From germline, CDR1 is MNHEY and CDR2 SVGEGT. The CDR3 reads CASNPQAKGSYNSPLHF. The DNA for the CDR3 is TGTGCCAGCAACCCACAGGCAAAGGGATCCTATAATTCACCCCTCCACTTT.

The chain carries TRBV19 and TRBJ1-2; a possible D gene is TRBD1 (6 bases). Germline CDR1 LNHDA, CDR2 SQIVND (reference sequence). V lost 3 bases and J lost 4, with 12 bases in between. The CDR3 contains 14 residues. CDR3 protein: CASSMDSTPYGYTF. CDR3 DNA sequence: TGTGCCAGTAGTATGGACAGCACCCCCTATGGCTACACCTTC.

The chain has TRBV15 and TRBJ2-1; 7 nucleotides line up with TRBD2. The germline gives CDR1 LNHNV, CDR2 YYDKDF (reference sequence). The junction had 4 bases not matched to a gene; V was cut back by 1 base and J by 7 bases. The CDR3 is 14 amino acids. The CDR3 DNA reads TGTGCCACCAGCAGAGCGGGGGGTAGGAATGAGCAGTTCTTC. Translating it yields CATSRAGGRNEQFF.

A word on this clone: Other DNA sequences within the sample encode an identical CDR3. The rearrangement joins TRBV5-1 to TRBJ1-3; D uncertain. The CDR3 is made up of 15 amino acids. The V end lost 0 bases, the J end lost 0 bases, and 7 bases lay between the germline ends. Germline-derived CDR1 and CDR2 are SGHRS and YFSETQ. CDR3 in DNA: TGCGCCAGCAGCTTGGCCGGGGACTCTGGAAACACCATATATTTT. This codes for CASSLAGDSGNTIYF.

In this sample, this clone turned up a few times. This chain connects TRBV19 to TRBJ1-1; 7 nucleotides agree with TRBD1. V was pared by 7 bases and J by 4 bases, with 9 bases of the junction left unmatched. Looked up from germline, CDR1 is LNHDA and CDR2 is SQIVND (reference sequence). This CDR3 is 14 amino acids long. CDR3 sequence reads: CASKRGQFGTEAFF. CDR3 sequence (DNA): TGTGCCAGTAAAAGGGGGCAGTTTGGCACTGAAGCTTTCTTT. Full variable domain (missing parts from reference TRBV19 and TRBJ1-1): DGGITQSPKYLFRKEGQNVTLSCEQNLNHDAMYWYRQDPGQGLRLIYYSQIVNDFQKGDIAEGYSVSREKKESFPLTVTSAQKNPTAFYLCASKRGQFGTEAFFGQGTRLTVV.

This clone was counted only a few times. The V and J genes are TRBV7-2 and TRBJ1-6; no firm D call. Germline V gene lookup returns CDR1 SGHTA and CDR2 FQGNSA. Trimming shortened V by 4 bases and J by 4 bases, and 11 bases separated the two germline ends. This CDR3 region has 15 residues. The CDR3 here is CASSSSARYNSPLHF. The CDR3 DNA reads as TGTGCCAGCAGCTCCTCGGCGAGGTATAATTCACCCCTCCACTTT.

This clone has a single count. The chain has TRBV5-5 and TRBJ1-5, with D maybe TRBD1 (6 bases). The CDR3 has 13 residues. Trimming left V 2 bases short and J 4 bases short, with 7 bases between. Germline loops: CDR1 SGHKS, CDR2 YYEKEE (reference sequence). Here the CDR3 reads CASSLDRNQPQHF. CDR3 nucleotides: TGTGCCAGCAGCTTAGACAGGAATCAGCCCCAGCATTTT.

This clone has just one count. The chain carries TRBV3-1 (or the pseudogene TRBV3-2) and TRBJ1-2, with 7 bases aligning to TRBD1. V was pared by 2 bases and J by 4 bases, with 7 bases of the junction left unmatched. The CDR3 length is 15 residues. Germline-derived CDR1 and CDR2 are LGHDT and YNNKEL (reference sequence). As DNA, the CDR3 is TGTGCCAGCAGCCAACTACGACAGGGCGGCTATGGCTACACCTTC. This translates into CASSQLRQGGYGYTF.

The J gene is TRBJ2-1, the V gene TRBV5-5, with 10 bases aligning to TRBD1. Germline V gene lookup returns CDR1 SGHKS and CDR2 YYEKEE (reference sequence). Unmatched junction bases numbered 7, after V lost 4 bases and J lost 9 bases. The CDR3 extends over 14 amino acids. Written as DNA, the CDR3 is TGTGCCAGCAGCCCCGGGACAGGGGTCGGTGAGCAGTTCTTC. This codes for CASSPGTGVGEQFF.

This chain uses TRBV6-5 with TRBJ1-3; weak D call: TRBD1 (6 bases). Germline CDR1 MNHEY, CDR2 SVGAGI. The CDR3 has 15 residues. V lost 5 bases and J 2 bases, leaving 13 bases between the germline ends. The CDR3 DNA is TGTGCCAGCAGTACCGAAACAGGGCCTGGAAACACCATATATTTT. Protein sequence: CASSTETGPGNTIYF.

The genes are TRBV5-6 and TRBJ2-1; D may be TRBD1 (5 bases). Germline V gene sequence: CDR1 SGHDT, CDR2 YYEEEE. The CDR3 has 13 amino acids. Trimming stripped 0 bases from V and 6 bases from J, with 7 bases between. CDR3 DNA: TGTGCCAGCAGCTTGGCAGGGTTCAATGAGCAGTTCTTC. Protein sequence: CASSLAGFNEQFF.

The chain uses TRBV28 and TRBJ1-5; D is ambiguous. Trimming cost V 6 bases and J 9 bases, with 18 bases left between them. Germline assignment: CDR1 MDHEN and CDR2 SYDVKM. The CDR3 covers 14 residues. In DNA form, the CDR3 reads TGTGCCAGCAGCCCCCACGCAGGCTCCAGGCCCCAGCATTTT. Protein: CASSPHAGSRPQHF.